The 5 T cell receptor beta chains given below trace back to one sample, sequenced in a study of cytomegalovirus exposure and HLA in healthy donors. The PCR used 60 Vbeta and 13 Jbeta primers. Assay used: immunoSEQ multiplex PCR; TCRdb lists only in-frame clones, some missing. The sample holds 95,000 to 150,000 clones, 80% seen once. The sample comprised PBMCs. Receptors were obtained from a man between 50 and 59 years old in good health and CMV-seronegative.

With regard to this clone: Compared with germline, one end of the junction differs, possibly owing to a read error. V usage is TRBV27 and J usage is TRBJ2-7, with D possibly matching TRBD2 (6 bases). CDR1 is MNHEY and CDR2 is SMNVEV in the germline V gene (reference sequence). The CDR3 totals 18 residues. The CDR3 loop is CASSLGIPLGTGFYEQYF. CDR3 nucleotides: TGTGCCAGCAGTCTAGGCATACCCTTAGGGACTGGGTTCTACGAACAGTACTTC.

The chain has TRBV15 and TRBJ1-5, with 8 bases fitting TRBD1. CDR1 is LNHNV, CDR2 YYDKDF, per germline (reference sequence). CDR3 length: 14 amino acids. With 1 base clipped from V and 9 bases from J, the junction kept 5 bases outside the gene matches. The DNA for the CDR3 is TGTGCCACCAGCAGAGGCGCGGACAGGGCGCCCCAGCATTTT. This gives the protein CATSRGADRAPQHF.

The V call is TRBV28, the J call TRBJ2-7, with 9 bases aligning to TRBD2. Trimming cost V 4 bases and J 9 bases; bases outside gene matches: 10. Germline CDR1 MDHEN, CDR2 SYDVKM. This CDR3 spans 14 amino acids. The CDR3 region has the DNA TGTGCCAGCAGTTCCATAGCGGGAGTGGGGAGGCAGTACTTC. It yields the protein CASSSIAGVGRQYF. The full variable domain, in which reference TRBV28 and TRBJ2-7 provide the parts outside the CDR3, is DVKVTQSSRYLVKRTGEKVFLECVQDMDHENMFWYRQDPGLGLRLIYFSYDVKMKEKGDIPEGYSVSREKKERFSLILESASTNQTSMYLCASSSIAGVGRQYFGPGTRLTVT.

This chain links TRBV28 with TRBJ2-7; perhaps TRBD2 as D (6 bases). Trimming removed 11 bases from V and 0 bases from J, with 20 bases in between. The germline CDR1 and CDR2 sequences are MDHEN and SYDVKM. The CDR3 spans 15 residues. CDR3 DNA sequence: TGTGCCGCCTCGCCCGGGGGAAGGAGCTCCTACGAGCAGTACTTC. Translated, it gives CAASPGGRSSYEQYF. The full variable domain, with the rest looked up from reference TRBV28 and TRBJ2-7, is DVKVTQSSRYLVKRTGEKVFLECVQDMDHENMFWYRQDPGLGLRLIYFSYDVKMKEKGDIPEGYSVSREKKERFSLILESASTNQTSMYLCAASPGGRSSYEQYFGPGTRLTVT.

The V and J genes are TRBV18 and TRBJ2-2; no clear D gene. Trimming took off 2 bases at V and 5 bases at J, with 6 bases between the two ends. CDR1 is KGHSH, CDR2 LQKENI, per germline. The CDR3 runs 13 residues. CDR3 amino acids: CASSPGGTGELFF. The CDR3 DNA is TGTGCCAGCTCACCAGGCGGAACCGGGGAGCTGTTTTTT.